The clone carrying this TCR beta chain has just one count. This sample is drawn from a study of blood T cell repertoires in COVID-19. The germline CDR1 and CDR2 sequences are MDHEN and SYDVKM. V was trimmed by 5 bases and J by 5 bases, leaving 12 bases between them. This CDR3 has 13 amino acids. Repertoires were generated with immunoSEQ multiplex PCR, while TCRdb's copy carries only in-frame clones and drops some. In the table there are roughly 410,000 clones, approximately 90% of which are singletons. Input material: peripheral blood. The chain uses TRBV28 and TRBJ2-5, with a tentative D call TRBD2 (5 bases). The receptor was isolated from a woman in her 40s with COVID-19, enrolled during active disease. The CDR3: CASSRGFRETQYF. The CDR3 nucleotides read TGTGCCAGCAGTAGAGGGTTTAGGGAGACCCAGTACTTC.